The clone carrying this TCR beta chain was observed a few times. This specimen comes from a study of blood T cell repertoires in COVID-19. Study-wide background: The samples span acute and convalescent COVID-19 from the United States, Italy and Spain.

Participant ages covered about 18 to 90 years across 24 US areas. Cohort placement rested on clinical history that participants reported themselves. The CDR3 consists of 16 residues. V was clipped by 7 bases and J by 0 bases, with 18 bases between them. Looked up from germline, CDR1 is MDHEN and CDR2 is SYDVKM. The authors' processing: Reference gene primer amplification gave estimated nucleated cell counts. Libraries were prepared by immunoSEQ multiplex PCR; TCRdb keeps only in-frame clonotypes and omits some of them. Clone size and V and J calls were adopted from that table, with D and trimming inferred from the DNA. This sample carries hundreds of thousands of clones, over 75% of them seen once, and the ten largest clones take about 4.3%.

This TCR was sampled from a man under 40 with acute COVID-19. The specimen was PBMCs or T cells enriched from blood (not recorded which). The rearrangement links TRBV28 to TRBJ1-1; no reliable D call. DNA of the CDR3: TGTGCCAGCACCCCCTCCGGAGAGGGCATGAACACTGAAGCTTTCTTT. Encoded protein: CASTPSGEGMNTEAFF.